The 27 T cell receptor beta chains presented below share a single source sample, sequenced in a study of CD8+CD57+ T cells in acquired aplastic anemia (dated 2018 in TCRdb). Expansion of CD8+CD57+ cells had been shown by flow cytometry in the patients chosen for sequencing. TCRdb lists the instrument as Illumina HiSeq 2000. Profiling of TCR beta VDJ combinations and CDR3 sequences used genomic DNA as the template. The public reads were quality trimmed at Q25 with fastp and then assembled into clones with MiXCR by TCRdb, keeping productive beta chains. When rows share a CDR3 protein, they turn into one entry using the most common DNA and genes. In this sample the table shows roughly 180,000 distinct CDR3 sequences, almost 50% of which occur a single time. The ten largest clones represent under 15% of the sample. The sample taken for sequencing was sorted CD4+, CD8+, or CD8+CD57+ T cells (not recorded which) from PBMCs. These receptors were collected from a human donor with aplastic anemia.

This clonotype turned up a few times. The CDR3 loop reads CAISGQGDGNTIYF. In DNA form, the CDR3 reads TGTGCCATCAGTGGACAGGGGGATGGAAACACCATATATTTT. J is TRBJ1-3 and V is TRBV10-3, with 9 bases fitting TRBD1. J was trimmed by 3 bases and V by 4 bases; bases with no gene match: 1. Germline V lookup: CDR1 ENHRY, CDR2 SYGVKD. This CDR3 is built from 14 residues.

This chain joins TRBV3-1 and TRBJ2-1; maybe TRBD1 (6 bases). The CDR3 is made up of 17 amino acids. V was pared by 0 bases and J by 4 bases, with 16 bases between. Germline CDR1 reads LGHDT; CDR2 reads YNNKEL (reference sequence). The CDR3 nucleotides are TGTGCCAGCAGCCAAGATCCTGGAAGGGGGATTTACAATGAGCAGTTCTTC. This codes for CASSQDPGRGIYNEQFF.

This clonotype came up many times. The rearrangement joins TRBV6-1 to TRBJ2-3, with 9 bases identical to TRBD1. Germline V lookup: CDR1 MNHNS, CDR2 SASEGT. This CDR3 has 15 amino acids. J lost 4 bases, V lost 5 bases, and 7 bases had no gene match. In DNA form, the CDR3 reads TGTGCCAGCAGTTCCGGACAGGGGAGAGCAGATACGCAGTATTTT. Its protein product is CASSSGQGRADTQYF.

This clonotype has only a few counts. The V and J genes are TRBV30 and TRBJ2-5, with D perhaps matching TRBD1 or TRBD2 (5 bases each). Germline V lookup: CDR1 GTSNPN, CDR2 SVGIG (reference sequence). This CDR3 region has 16 residues. The ends were cut back, 3 bases at V and 1 base at J, with 18 bases in the middle. This CDR3 is CAWSEGAGPGQETQYF. The CDR3 DNA reads TGTGCCTGGAGCGAAGGGGCGGGCCCGGGCCAAGAGACCCAGTACTTC. Complete variable domain (other parts from reference TRBV30 and TRBJ2-5): SQTIHQWPATLVQPVGSPLSLECTVEGTSNPNLYWYRQAAGRGLQLLFYSVGIGQISSEVPQNLSASRPQDRQFILSSKKLLLSDSGFYLCAWSEGAGPGQETQYFGPGTRLLVL.

This clonotype showed up just a few times. The V and J genes are TRBV24-1 and TRBJ2-1, with 8 nucleotides matching TRBD1. The length of the CDR3 is 12 residues. Per the germline V gene, CDR1 is KGHDR and CDR2 is SFDVKD. V lost 9 bases and J lost 8; bases outside the gene matches: 5. Here the CDR3 DNA reads TGTGCCACCGGACAGGGACCGGATGAGCAGTTCTTC. Translation: CATGQGPDEQFF.

Details on this clonotype: A read error may produce the germline difference seen at one junction end. V gene TRBV2 combines with J gene TRBJ1-6; no reliable D call. This CDR3 has 12 amino acids. The germline V gene encodes CDR1 SNHLY and CDR2 FYNNEI. The CDR3 region has the DNA TGTGCCAGCAGGGGCACCCTTTCACCCCCCCACTTT. It yields the protein CASRGTLSPPHF.

A word on this clonotype: This may arise from a read error, as a much more abundant clone is one base away. CDR3: CASSFLSSEASF. Here the CDR3 DNA reads TGTGCCAGCAGCTTCCTTAGCAGCGAAGCTTCCTTT. The chain combines TRBV6-1 with TRBJ1-1; no clear D gene. The CDR3 is 12 amino acids. From germline, CDR1 is MNHNS and CDR2 SASEGT.

This clonotype was counted only a few times. The chain joins TRBV24-1 to TRBJ2-3; D gene uncertain. The CDR3 length is 13 residues. Germline V gene sequence: CDR1 KGHDR, CDR2 SFDVKD. Trimming took off 7 bases at V and 6 bases at J, with 13 bases between the two ends. The CDR3, as DNA: TGTGCCACCAGCGAACCCTCGTCGGATACGCAGTATTTT. This sequence encodes CATSEPSSDTQYF.

The chain couples TRBV5-5 to TRBJ1-6; the D gene is possibly TRBD1 (5 bases). Between the trimmed V and J ends, which lost 5 bases and 8 bases, there was a span of 11 bases. Germline V gene lookup returns CDR1 SGHKS and CDR2 YYEKEE (reference sequence). CDR3 length: 13 residues. CDR3 sequence reads: CASRWDGHSPLHF. DNA for the CDR3: TGTGCCAGCAGATGGGACGGCCATTCACCCCTCCACTTT.

The V call is TRBV20-1, the J call TRBJ2-1, with TRBD2 identical over 9 bases. Germline V gene lookup returns CDR1 DFQATT and CDR2 SNEGSKA (reference sequence). V lost 3 bases and J lost 7; bases outside the gene matches: 10. The CDR3 is 15 amino acids. The CDR3 sequence: CSASETSGIGNEQFF. The CDR3 DNA is TGCAGTGCTAGCGAGACTAGCGGTATAGGTAATGAGCAGTTCTTC.

This clonotype was seen only a few times. V usage is TRBV29-1 and J usage is TRBJ2-7, with D maybe TRBD1 (6 bases). V lost 8 bases to trimming and J lost 2 bases, with 13 bases between them. The V gene's germline CDR1 is SQVTM and CDR2 ANQGSEA. The CDR3 is 12 amino acids. This CDR3 reads CSTGTTPYEQYF. CDR3 coding DNA: TGCAGCACCGGGACAACTCCCTACGAGCAGTACTTC.

This clonotype has a handful of counts. The chain recombines TRBV19 with TRBJ1-6; D is unresolved. Trimming took off 7 bases at V and 0 bases at J, with 7 bases between the two ends. The CDR3 consists of 14 residues. CDR1 is LNHDA, CDR2 SQIVND, per germline (reference sequence). The CDR3: CASTGGSYNSPLHF. The CDR3 DNA reads as TGTGCCAGTACAGGAGGCTCCTATAATTCACCCCTCCACTTT.

Many counts were recorded for this clonotype. The chain couples TRBV12-3 or TRBV12-4 to TRBJ2-3; weak D call: TRBD1 (7 bases). The V and J ends lost 9 bases and 3 bases respectively, with 16 bases between them. The CDR3 is 14 residues long. For the CDR3, the DNA is TGTGCCAGTAACCGCAGGGGGGTAACAGATACGCAGTATTTT. This sequence encodes CASNRRGVTDTQYF.

The gene calls are TRBV12-3 or TRBV12-4 and TRBJ1-6; TRBD1 is a possible D gene (6 bases). There are 13 residues in the CDR3. Trimming removed 6 bases at V and 7 bases at J, with 10 bases between. The CDR3 DNA reads as TGTGCCAGCAGCCAAGGACAGAATTCACCCCTCCACTTT. It translates to CASSQGQNSPLHF.

In regard to this clonotype: A much larger clone is a single base away; this may be a read error. V is TRBV20-1 and J is TRBJ2-3; D gene unclear. The germline gives CDR1 DFQATT, CDR2 SNEGSKA (reference sequence). The CDR3 is made up of 14 amino acids. CDR3 sequence reads: CSARPGSRPDTQCF. Written as DNA, the CDR3 is TGCAGTGCTAGGCCGGGTTCTCGCCCAGATACGCAGTGTTTT.

This chain joins TRBV9 and TRBJ2-4; D is undetermined. Trimming took 2 bases from V and 10 from J, leaving 19 bases between them. Germline lookup yields CDR1 SGDLS and CDR2 YYNGEE. This CDR3 spans 15 amino acids. In DNA form, the CDR3 reads TGTGCCAGCAGCGTTGGCGCGGAGCGACCCAGAATTCAGTACTTC. This translates into CASSVGAERPRIQYF.

About this clonotype: This may be a read error: a much more frequent sequence differs by one nucleotide. V usage is TRBV10-3 and J usage is TRBJ2-3; D is possibly TRBD2 (6 bases). From germline, CDR1 is ENHRY and CDR2 SYGVKD. V lost 2 bases to trimming and J lost 0 bases, with 9 bases between them. The CDR3 sequence is 15 residues long. The CDR3 region is CAISEGGRSTDTQYF. CDR3 bases: TGTGCCATCAGTGAGGGGGGGAGGAGCACAGATACGCAGTATTTT.

The table lists this clonotype with many counts. The chain recombines TRBV5-1 with TRBJ1-4, with TRBD1 as a possible D gene (6 bases). The CDR3 extends over 16 amino acids. Trimming cost V 1 base and J 8 bases, with 18 bases left between them. Germline-derived CDR1 and CDR2 are SGHRS and YFSETQ. CDR3 in DNA: TGCGCCAGCAGCTTGTGGGGGCCAGGGTCGGGAGAAAAACTGTTTTTT. Protein sequence: CASSLWGPGSGEKLFF.

Ten or more counts support this clonotype. J is TRBJ1-1 and V is TRBV7-9, with 7 nucleotides matching TRBD1. With V trimmed by 5 bases and J by 4 bases, 1 base remained unmatched. Germline lookup yields CDR1 SEHNR and CDR2 FQNEAQ (reference sequence). The CDR3 extends over 12 amino acids. CDR3 protein: CASSRQGTEAFF. In DNA form, the CDR3 reads TGTGCCAGCAGCCGACAGGGCACTGAAGCTTTCTTT.

In its sample, this clonotype was seen many times. V gene TRBV20-1 combines with J gene TRBJ1-3, with a tentative D call TRBD1 (5 bases). The length of the CDR3 is 13 residues. Between the trimmed V and J ends, which lost 3 bases and 0 bases, there was a span of 6 bases. From germline, CDR1 is DFQATT and CDR2 SNEGSKA (reference sequence). CDR3 residues: CSARTVSGNTIYF. In nucleotides, the CDR3 is TGCAGTGCTAGGACAGTCTCTGGAAACACCATATATTTT.

V and J are TRBV29-1 and TRBJ2-1, with a weak D call TRBD2 (6 bases). The length of the CDR3 is 15 residues. Germline V gives CDR1 SQVTM, CDR2 ANQGSEA. The V gene lost 7 bases and the J gene lost 1 base, with 17 bases spanning the gap. CDR3 in amino acids: CSGHTEGLSYNEQFF. Here the CDR3 DNA reads TGCAGCGGCCATACGGAGGGCTTATCCTACAATGAGCAGTTCTTC.

The rearrangement uses TRBV6-1 and TRBJ1-6; 7 nucleotides align to TRBD1. CDR3 length: 18 amino acids. Germline assignment: CDR1 MNHNS and CDR2 SASEGT. V was clipped by 4 bases and J by 5 bases; unmatched bases: 14. Here the CDR3 reads CASSALSPSGTDNSPLHF. The CDR3 coding sequence is TGTGCCAGCAGTGCCCTGTCTCCTTCCGGGACAGATAATTCACCCCTCCACTTT.

This clonotype was recorded many times. One end of the junction is discordant with germline, which a read error may explain. The V and J genes are TRBV19 and TRBJ1-6; 8 bases match TRBD1. This CDR3 is 15 amino acids long. Germline CDR1 and CDR2: LNHDA and SQIVND (reference sequence). CDR3 protein: CASSFQGAQNSPLYF. The DNA of the CDR3 is TGTGCCAGTAGTTTCCAGGGGGCGCAAAATTCACCCCTCTACTTT.

V is TRBV20-1 and J is TRBJ1-1; TRBD1 matches 8 bases. After removal of 3 bases from V and 4 bases from J, the junction contained 7 bases not matched to a gene. The CDR3 spans 14 residues. Germline V lookup: CDR1 DFQATT, CDR2 SNEGSKA (reference sequence). The CDR3 sequence is CSASLRGPGTEAFF. In DNA, the CDR3 is TGCAGTGCTAGCCTCAGGGGGCCGGGCACTGAAGCTTTCTTT.

This clonotype is a singleton in its sample. The V gene is TRBV9, the J gene TRBJ2-7; D gene ambiguous. CDR3 size: 13 residues. CDR1 SGDLS and CDR2 YYNGEE come from the germline V gene. Trimming shortened V by 3 bases and J by 3 bases, and 10 bases separated the two germline ends. This CDR3 is CASSEGPGYEQYF. The CDR3 nucleotides are TGTGCCAGCAGCGAGGGCCCAGGCTACGAGCAGTACTTC.

This clonotype was counted only a few times. The chain employs TRBV10-3 and TRBJ1-1; 8 positions match TRBD1. The CDR3 sequence is 13 residues long. J gave up 1 base and V 11 bases, and 6 bases lay outside the gene matches. Germline V gives CDR1 ENHRY, CDR2 SYGVKD. The CDR3 protein is CAHQDRENTEAFF. DNA of the CDR3: TGTGCCCACCAGGACAGGGAGAACACTGAAGCTTTCTTT.

This clonotype was picked up many times. The V and J genes are TRBV7-2 and TRBJ1-5; D gene unclear. The ends were cut back, 7 bases at V and 4 bases at J, with 14 bases in the middle. The germline gives CDR1 SGHTA, CDR2 FQGNSA. The CDR3 has 14 residues. The CDR3 spells CASTLFQRNQPQHF. For the CDR3, the DNA is TGTGCCAGCACCCTCTTCCAAAGGAATCAGCCCCAGCATTTT.